What follows is one TCR beta chain and its context. These data originate in a study of identical twins. TCRdb fed the 5' RACE reads into MiXCR, producing one record per CDR3 protein. Here the sample spans about 430,000 distinct CDR3 sequences, approximately 18% being singletons. Trimming stripped 0 bases from V and 0 bases from J, with 10 bases between. Germline V gene data show CDR1 as SGHRS and CDR2 as YFSETQ. The CDR3 loop spans 15 amino acids. This clonotype originated in a man aged 50 to 59 in good health. V gene TRBV5-1 combines with J gene TRBJ2-7, with D possibly TRBD2 on 5 matching bases. Specimen: naive T cells sorted from blood. The CDR3 protein is CASSLEAAASYEQYF. The CDR3 bases are TGCGCCAGCAGCTTGGAAGCGGCGGCCTCCTACGAGCAGTACTTC. Filled out from reference TRBV5-1 and TRBJ2-7, the complete variable domain reads KAGVTQTPRYLIKTRGQQVTLSCSPISGHRSVSWYQQTPGQGLQFLFEYFSETQRNKGNFPGRFSGRQFSNSRSEMNVSTLELGDSALYLCASSLEAAASYEQYFGPGTRLTVT.